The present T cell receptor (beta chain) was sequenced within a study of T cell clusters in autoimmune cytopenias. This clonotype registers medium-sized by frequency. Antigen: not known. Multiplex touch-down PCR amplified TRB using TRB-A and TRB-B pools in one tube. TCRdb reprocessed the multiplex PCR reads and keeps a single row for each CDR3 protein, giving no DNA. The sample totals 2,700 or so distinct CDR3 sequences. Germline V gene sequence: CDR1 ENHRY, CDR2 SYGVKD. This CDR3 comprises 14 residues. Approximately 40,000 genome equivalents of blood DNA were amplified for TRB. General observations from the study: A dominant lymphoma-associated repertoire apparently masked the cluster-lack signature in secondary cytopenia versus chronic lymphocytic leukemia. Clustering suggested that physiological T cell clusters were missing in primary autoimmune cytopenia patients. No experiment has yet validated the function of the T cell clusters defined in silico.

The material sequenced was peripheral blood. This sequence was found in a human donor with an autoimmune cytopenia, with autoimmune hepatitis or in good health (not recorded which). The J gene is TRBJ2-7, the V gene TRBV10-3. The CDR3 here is CAISESVGSYEQYF.